A selection of T cell receptor beta chains follows, all from one sample in a study of T-cell memory formation after mild COVID-19. TCRdb processed the 5' RACE reads anew with MiXCR; each CDR3 protein has one entry. The sample has around 250,000 distinct CDR3 sequences; roughly a tenth are singletons. The source material was PBMCs or a T cell subset sorted from them (not recorded which). All receptors derive from a man between 18 and 29 years old who had mild COVID-19 (a few samples of this study predate the infection). Cell type and time point are not known. Each CDR3 is given with its conserved first and last residue. Fields, in order: clone size, V gene, D gene, J gene, CDR3 length, CDR3 DNA, CDR3 protein. The D gene is left open where the match is weak. Clone size appears in some rows only: once, few, many, or a class for an expanded clone.

>few|TRBV5-1|TRBD2|TRBJ2-5|15
TGCGCCAGCAGCTACGGGGGGGCAGGGCAAGAGACCCAGTACTTC
CASSYGGAGQETQYF
>many|TRBV5-1|TRBD1|TRBJ1-6|15
TGCGCCAGCAGCTTGGGGGGACAGATAAATTCACCCCTCCACTTT
CASSLGGQINSPLHF
>NA|TRBV20-1|NA|TRBJ1-3|14
TGCAGTGCTAAGTACTCCGTCTCTGGAAACACCATATATTTT
CSAKYSVSGNTIYF
>many|TRBV4-1|NA|TRBJ1-1|15
TGCGCCAGCAGCCTAGTCGTCTGGGGGCCGGCTGAAGCTTTCTTT
CASSLVVWGPAEAFF
>NA|TRBV7-9|NA|TRBJ2-5|14
TGTGCCAGCAGCTTAATTGCGCCCGAAGAGACCCAGTACTTC
CASSLIAPEETQYF
>few|TRBV2|NA|TRBJ2-3|13
TGTGCCAGCAGGAGGGACCCCTTAGATACGCAGTATTTT
CASRRDPLDTQYF
>few|TRBV5-6|TRBD1|TRBJ1-5|13
TGTGCCAGCAGCCTACAGGGGATTCAGCCCCAGCATTTT
CASSLQGIQPQHF
>NA|TRBV30|NA|TRBJ2-5|13
TGTGCCTGGGGATTACTGGCCCAAGAGACCCAGTACTTC
CAWGLLAQETQYF
>NA|TRBV6-5|NA|TRBJ1-2|11
TGTGCCAGCCTGGACCTCTATGGCTACACCTTC
CASLDLYGYTF
>few|TRBV19|NA|TRBJ2-2|14
TGTGCCACTTTGGAGACAGGATACACCGGGGAGCTGTTTTTT
CATLETGYTGELFF
>NA|TRBV5-4|NA|TRBJ2-5|18
TGTGCCAGCAGCTCCTTCGGGACTTCAGCAAGAACTGAAGAGACCCAGTACTTC
CASSSFGTSARTEETQYF
>NA|TRBV2|TRBD1|TRBJ2-7|13
TGTGCCAGTGAGGGGACAGCCTCCTACGAGCAGTACTTC
CASEGTASYEQYF
>few|TRBV7-2|NA|TRBJ2-5|14
TGTGCCAGCAGCTTTTGGACAAACCAAGAGACCCAGTACTTC
CASSFWTNQETQYF
>NA|TRBV5-1|NA|TRBJ2-3|12
TGCGCCAGCAGCTCACACTTAGATACGCAGTATTTT
CASSSHLDTQYF
>NA|TRBV7-2|TRBD2|TRBJ2-7|14
TGTGCCAGCAGCCCTAGCGGGGGTCACTACGAGCAGTACTTC
CASSPSGGHYEQYF
>few|TRBV7-9|NA|TRBJ1-1|13
TGTGCCAGCAGCTTAGTGGGGGACCGGGAAGCTTTCTTT
CASSLVGDREAFF
>few|TRBV7-9|NA|TRBJ2-3|16
TGTGCCAGCAGCCACCTCCTCCGCGGCAGCACAGATACGCAGTATTTT
CASSHLLRGSTDTQYF
>few|TRBV27|TRBD2|TRBJ2-3|15
TGTGCCAGCAGTTTTGTAGCGGGGACCACAGATACGCAGTATTTT
CASSFVAGTTDTQYF
>NA|TRBV7-2|NA|TRBJ1-1|15
TGTGCCAGCAGCTTAGTAATTCAGTCCAACACTGAAGCTTTCTTT
CASSLVIQSNTEAFF
>NA|TRBV7-9|NA|TRBJ1-3|10
TGTGCCAGCAGTTCAGACACCATATATTTT
CASSSDTIYF
>few|TRBV9|NA|TRBJ1-2|15
TGTGCCAGCAGCGTCGGATCAAGGTCTGGCTATGGCTACACCTTC
CASSVGSRSGYGYTF
>NA|TRBV4-2|TRBD2|TRBJ2-1|17
TGTGCCAGCAGCCAACTCCCCCTCGGACTAGCTTACAATGAGCAGTTCTTC
CASSQLPLGLAYNEQFF
>few|TRBV4-2|TRBD1|TRBJ2-5|13
TGTGCCAGCAGGCAAACAGGGGAAGAGACCCAGTACTTC
CASRQTGEETQYF
>NA|TRBV7-2|TRBD1|TRBJ1-5|15
TGTGCCAGCAGTTACCACAGGGGGCGCGGGCAGCCCCAGCATTTT
CASSYHRGRGQPQHF
>few|TRBV4-1|TRBD1|TRBJ2-5|14
TGCGCCAGCAGCCAAATACAGGGGTGGGAGACCCAGTACTTC
CASSQIQGWETQYF
>once|TRBV5-1|NA|TRBJ2-5|16
TGCGCCAGCAGCTTGGCCCCGGGGGCCGACCAAGAGACCCAGTACTTC
CASSLAPGADQETQYF
>many|TRBV5-1|NA|TRBJ1-4|15
TGCGCCAGCAGCTTGGATGGCGGGGGGAAAGAAAAACTGTTTTTT
CASSLDGGGKEKLFF
>few|TRBV20-1|NA|TRBJ1-1|16
TGCAGTGCTAGGAAGAGGGGTTTACGGATGAACACTGAAGCTTTCTTT
CSARKRGLRMNTEAFF
>few|TRBV6-5|NA|TRBJ1-1|15
TGTGCCAGCAGTCACGGGGGGGGTATGAACACTGAAGCTTTCTTT
CASSHGGGMNTEAFF
>NA|TRBV20-1|NA|TRBJ2-3|11
TGCAGTGCTAGAGGTGGAGATACGCAGTATTTT
CSARGGDTQYF
>few|TRBV12-3/TRBV12-4|TRBD1|TRBJ2-2|14
TGTGCCAGCAGACTCGGACAGGGAAGGCGGGAGCTGTTTTTT
CASRLGQGRRELFF